This is a list of T cell receptor beta chains from one sample in a study of blood T cells in healthy people across ages. Using its own MiXCR run on the 5' RACE reads, TCRdb lists one record per CDR3 protein. Seen here are about 720,000 distinct CDR3 sequences, 22% observed once, and the top ten hold about 20%. The sequencing sample was made of blood. All receptors derive from a man in his 70s in good health. The CDR3 runs from the conserved cysteine through the conserved F or W. The order of the fields is clone size, D gene, J gene, V gene, CDR3 protein, CDR3 DNA. D genes are given only for firm matches. A row's size may be missing; if present it is once, few, many or a size class.

few	TRBD1	TRBJ1-2	TRBV30	CAWRYGTGGYGYTF	TGTGCCTGGAGATATGGGACAGGGGGATATGGCTACACCTTC
once	.	TRBJ1-2	TRBV28	CASAEPANYGYTF	TGTGCCAGCGCGGAGCCCGCTAACTATGGCTACACCTTC
.	.	TRBJ1-2	TRBV12-3/TRBV12-4	CASSRLGWGYGYTF	TGTGCCAGCAGTCGCTTAGGCTGGGGGTATGGCTACACCTTC
few	.	TRBJ2-1	TRBV20-1	CSAAGPWGNEQFF	TGCAGTGCTGCGGGACCATGGGGGAATGAGCAGTTCTTC
.	.	TRBJ2-5	TRBV3-1	CASSQLNQETQYF	TGTGCCAGCAGCCAACTTAATCAAGAGACCCAGTACTTC
.	.	TRBJ2-5	TRBV6-6	CATSRAQETQYF	TGTGCCACGAGCAGGGCCCAAGAGACCCAGTACTTC
.	TRBD1	TRBJ2-5	TRBV5-6	CASSLLTGGRETQYF	TGTGCCAGCAGCTTGTTGACAGGGGGTAGGGAGACCCAGTACTTC
.	TRBD2	TRBJ2-5	TRBV20-1	CSARRRREWETQYF	TGCAGTGCTAGACGGCGGCGGGAGTGGGAGACCCAGTACTTC
.	.	TRBJ2-3	TRBV10-3	CAISRGPTDTQYF	TGTGCCATCAGCCGAGGCCCCACAGATACGCAGTATTTT
few	.	TRBJ2-7	TRBV6-1	CASSDHAGARLSEQYF	TGTGCCAGCAGTGACCACGCAGGGGCGCGGCTTTCCGAGCAGTACTTC
.	.	TRBJ1-6	TRBV28	CASSLGALNSPLHF	TGTGCCAGCAGTTTGGGGGCGCTGAATTCACCCCTCCACTTT
.	TRBD2	TRBJ2-5	TRBV7-9	CASSFGLAKETQYF	TGTGCCAGCAGCTTCGGACTAGCGAAAGAGACCCAGTACTTC
.	.	TRBJ1-2	TRBV12-3/TRBV12-4	CASSLPRAVGYTF	TGTGCCAGCAGTCTTCCCCGGGCAGTTGGCTACACCTTC
few	TRBD1	TRBJ2-5	TRBV5-1	CASSSKGAGETQYF	TGCGCCAGCAGCTCCAAGGGGGCCGGTGAGACCCAGTACTTC
.	.	TRBJ1-6	TRBV6-6	CASSYRVSPLHF	TGTGCCAGCAGTTACCGGGTTTCACCCCTCCACTTT
many	TRBD1	TRBJ2-5	TRBV29-1	CSGTRDSNQGTQYF	TGCAGCGGAACCCGGGACAGCAATCAAGGGACCCAGTACTTC
.	.	TRBJ2-1	TRBV12-5	CASGSGQIYNEQFF	TGTGCTAGTGGTTCCGGACAGATTTACAATGAGCAGTTCTTC
few	.	TRBJ2-7	TRBV5-1	CASSFTGDYEQYF	TGCGCCAGCAGCTTTACAGGAGACTACGAGCAGTACTTC
many	.	TRBJ2-7	TRBV5-4	CASSRDGYEQYF	TGTGCCAGCAGCAGGGACGGCTACGAGCAGTACTTC
once	.	TRBJ1-2	TRBV5-1	CASSSEGNYAGYTF	TGCGCCAGCAGCTCTGAAGGGAACTATGCTGGCTACACCTTC
few	.	TRBJ2-5	TRBV12-3/TRBV12-4	CASSFSQQETQYF	TGTGCCAGCAGTTTTAGCCAACAAGAGACCCAGTACTTC
.	.	TRBJ2-7	TRBV29-1	CSVALGRGEQYF	TGCAGCGTTGCCCTTGGGCGGGGCGAGCAGTACTTC
many	TRBD2	TRBJ2-1	TRBV10-2	CASSEGSGVRDEQFF	TGCGCCAGCAGTGAAGGTAGCGGGGTTAGGGATGAGCAGTTCTTC
few	.	TRBJ1-6	TRBV28	CASSSTGGTLNSPLHF	TGTGCCAGCAGCTCCACCGGTGGGACGCTGAATTCACCCCTCCACTTT